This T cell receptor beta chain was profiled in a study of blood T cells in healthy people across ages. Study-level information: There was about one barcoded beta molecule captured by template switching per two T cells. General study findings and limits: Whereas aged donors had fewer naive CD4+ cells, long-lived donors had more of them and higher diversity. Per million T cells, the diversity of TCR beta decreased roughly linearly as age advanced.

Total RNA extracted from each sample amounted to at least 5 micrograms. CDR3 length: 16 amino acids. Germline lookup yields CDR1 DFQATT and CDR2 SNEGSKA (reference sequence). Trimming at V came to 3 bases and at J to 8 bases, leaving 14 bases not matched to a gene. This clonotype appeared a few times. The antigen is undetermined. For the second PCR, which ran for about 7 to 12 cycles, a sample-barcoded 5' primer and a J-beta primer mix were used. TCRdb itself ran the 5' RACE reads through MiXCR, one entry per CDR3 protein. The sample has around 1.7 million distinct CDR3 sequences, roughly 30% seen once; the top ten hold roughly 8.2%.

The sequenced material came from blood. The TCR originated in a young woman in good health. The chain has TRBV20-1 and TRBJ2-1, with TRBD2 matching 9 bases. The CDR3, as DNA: TGCAGTGCTAGGCCCCTAGCGGGGTATGCCGTGGATGAGCAGTTCTTC. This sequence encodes CSARPLAGYAVDEQFF.